This T cell receptor (beta chain) originates from a study of blood T cell repertoires in COVID-19. Study context: Acute-phase and convalescent COVID-19 samples originated in the United States, Italy and Spain.

The CDR3 sequence is 14 residues long. V shed 2 bases and J 6 bases; nucleotides not matched to a gene: 4. Germline values: CDR1 PRHDT, CDR2 FYEKMQ (reference sequence). Sequenced by immunoSEQ multiplex PCR; TCRdb stores in-frame clones only, minus some. The repertoire has fewer than 200,000 clones, 76% of them found once; the top ten carry about 9%. The TCR originated in a woman aged 45 to 65 with active or convalescent COVID-19. The sample comprised peripheral blood. The chain joins TRBV13 to TRBJ2-7, with 10 bases aligning to TRBD1. The CDR3 DNA follows: TGTGCCAGCAGCTTAAGACAGGGGGCATTCGAGCAGTACTTC. It yields the protein CASSLRQGAFEQYF.